These T cell receptor beta chains were read from a single sample in a study of T cell changes during pregnancy in multiple sclerosis. Assay: immunoSEQ multiplex PCR; the TCRdb copy retains only in-frame clones and omits some. The sample has over 80,000 clones, 90% seen once; the top ten hold roughly 0.79%. This specimen was peripheral blood, taken in the second trimester of pregnancy. The receptors derive from a female donor in good health, enrolled as a control in a pregnancy study. CDR3s include the opening cysteine and the closing phenylalanine or tryptophan. Fields, in order: CDR3 protein, CDR3 DNA, J gene, clone size, D gene, V gene. The D gene is left open where the match is weak. Not every row has a clone size; where given, it reads once, few, many or a size class.

CDR3aa: CASSPGTGGITGELFF
CDR3nt: TGCGCCAGCAGCCCCGGGACAGGCGGAATCACCGGGGAGCTGTTTTTT
j_gene: TRBJ2-2
abundance: once
d_gene: TRBD1
v_gene: TRBV4-3

CDR3aa: CASSYSSENEQYF
CDR3nt: TGTGCCAGCAGTTACTCGTCCGAGAACGAGCAGTACTTC
j_gene: TRBJ2-7
abundance: once
d_gene: NA
v_gene: TRBV6-5

CDR3aa: CAISESSPNTEAFF
CDR3nt: TGTGCCATCAGTGAGTCGAGCCCGAACACTGAAGCTTTCTTT
j_gene: TRBJ1-1
abundance: NA
d_gene: NA
v_gene: TRBV10-3

CDR3aa: CASSLRAGTSGLSYEQYF
CDR3nt: TGTGCCAGCAGTCTTAGGGCCGGGACTAGCGGCTTATCCTACGAGCAGTACTTC
j_gene: TRBJ2-7
abundance: NA
d_gene: TRBD2
v_gene: TRBV7-8

CDR3aa: CASSVTSSVYYEQYF
CDR3nt: TGTGCCAGCAGTGTAACTAGCTCCGTTTACTACGAGCAGTACTTC
j_gene: TRBJ2-7
abundance: NA
d_gene: NA
v_gene: TRBV28

CDR3aa: CASGVVNTEAFF
CDR3nt: TGTGCCTCAGGGGTGGTGAACACTGAAGCTTTCTTT
j_gene: TRBJ1-1
abundance: NA
d_gene: NA
v_gene: TRBV5-4

CDR3aa: CASSAPPGDGQYF
CDR3nt: TGTGCCAGCAGTGCCCCCCCGGGGGACGGGCAGTACTTC
j_gene: TRBJ2-7
abundance: once
d_gene: NA
v_gene: TRBV27

CDR3aa: CASSFQGGREKLFF
CDR3nt: TGTGCCAGCAGTTTCCAGGGGGGCCGGGAAAAACTGTTTTTT
j_gene: TRBJ1-4
abundance: NA
d_gene: TRBD1
v_gene: TRBV6-1

CDR3aa: CASSLPGTSGTGRTYNEQFF
CDR3nt: TGTGCCAGCAGTTTACCCGGGACTAGCGGGACCGGGAGAACGTACAATGAGCAGTTCTTC
j_gene: TRBJ2-1
abundance: NA
d_gene: TRBD2
v_gene: TRBV27

CDR3aa: CASSQATTGGYNSPLHF
CDR3nt: TGCGCCAGCAGCCAAGCAACGACAGGGGGATATAATTCACCCCTCCACTTT
j_gene: TRBJ1-6
abundance: once
d_gene: TRBD1
v_gene: TRBV4-3

CDR3aa: CASSLGWRSTDTQYF
CDR3nt: TGTGCCAGCAGTCTGGGGTGGAGGAGCACAGATACGCAGTATTTT
j_gene: TRBJ2-3
abundance: NA
d_gene: NA
v_gene: TRBV9

CDR3aa: CASSFPNSYEQYF
CDR3nt: TGTGCCAGCAGCTTCCCAAACTCCTACGAGCAGTACTTC
j_gene: TRBJ2-7
abundance: NA
d_gene: NA
v_gene: TRBV5-4

CDR3aa: CASRGLINYGYTF
CDR3nt: TGTGCCAGTAGGGGACTTATCAACTATGGCTACACCTTC
j_gene: TRBJ1-2
abundance: few
d_gene: NA
v_gene: TRBV19

CDR3aa: CASSLAGGSGEKLFF
CDR3nt: TGTGCCAGCAGCTTGGCCGGGGGGAGTGGTGAAAAACTGTTTTTT
j_gene: TRBJ1-4
abundance: NA
d_gene: NA
v_gene: TRBV5-4

CDR3aa: CASSRDRGISYEQYF
CDR3nt: TGTGCCAGCAGCCGCGACAGGGGGATCTCCTACGAGCAGTACTTC
j_gene: TRBJ2-7
abundance: NA
d_gene: TRBD1
v_gene: TRBV14

CDR3aa: CASSEYTLAGLNYGYTF
CDR3nt: TGTGCCAGCAGTGAATATACGTTGGCAGGACTTAACTATGGCTACACCTTC
j_gene: TRBJ1-2
abundance: NA
d_gene: NA
v_gene: TRBV25-1

CDR3aa: CATSTTEGADNEQFF
CDR3nt: TGTGCCACCAGCACCACCGAGGGGGCTGACAATGAGCAGTTCTTC
j_gene: TRBJ2-1
abundance: NA
d_gene: TRBD1
v_gene: TRBV15

CDR3aa: CASSQQGRNYGYTF
CDR3nt: TGTGCCAGCAGCCAACAGGGTCGAAACTATGGCTACACCTTC
j_gene: TRBJ1-2
abundance: NA
d_gene: NA
v_gene: TRBV2

CDR3aa: CASSLRFVDRGRPFNYGYTF
CDR3nt: TGCGCCAGCAGCTTGCGGTTCGTGGACAGGGGCCGCCCGTTTAACTATGGCTACACCTTC
j_gene: TRBJ1-2
abundance: NA
d_gene: TRBD1
v_gene: TRBV5-1

CDR3aa: CASSLDTAGNTIYF
CDR3nt: TGTGCCAGCAGCTTAGATACAGCTGGAAACACCATATATTTT
j_gene: TRBJ1-3
abundance: once
d_gene: NA
v_gene: TRBV7-8

CDR3aa: CASSLQESGETQYF
CDR3nt: TGTGCCAGCAGCCTTCAGGAGTCGGGGGAGACCCAGTACTTC
j_gene: TRBJ2-5
abundance: once
d_gene: NA
v_gene: TRBV6-5

CDR3aa: CASSRGTSGSTSYEQYF
CDR3nt: TGTGCCAGCAGCCGCGGGACTAGCGGGAGTACATCCTACGAGCAGTACTTC
j_gene: TRBJ2-7
abundance: NA
d_gene: TRBD2
v_gene: TRBV4-2

CDR3aa: CASSYPGGLVAFF
CDR3nt: TGTGCCAGCAGTTATCCAGGGGGCCTGGTCGCTTTCTTT
j_gene: TRBJ1-1
abundance: NA
d_gene: TRBD1
v_gene: TRBV6-5

CDR3aa: CASSVTGSYTF
CDR3nt: TGTGCCAGCAGTGTGACAGGGTCCTACACCTTC
j_gene: TRBJ1-2
abundance: once
d_gene: TRBD1
v_gene: TRBV2

CDR3aa: CASTQLGGFGNTIYF
CDR3nt: TGTGCCAGCACCCAACTTGGGGGCTTTGGAAACACCATATATTTT
j_gene: TRBJ1-3
abundance: NA
d_gene: NA
v_gene: TRBV6-5

CDR3aa: CASSSVLAGGSEQFF
CDR3nt: TGTGCCAGCAGCTCGGTACTAGCGGGAGGGAGTGAGCAGTTCTTC
j_gene: TRBJ2-1
abundance: NA
d_gene: TRBD2
v_gene: TRBV11-2

CDR3aa: CASSGTGFRAGTSVSYEQYF
CDR3nt: TGTGCCAGCAGCGGGACAGGCTTCCGCGCCGGGACTAGCGTCTCCTACGAGCAGTACTTC
j_gene: TRBJ2-7
abundance: NA
d_gene: TRBD2
v_gene: TRBV28

CDR3aa: CASRVRGFSGNTIYF
CDR3nt: TGTGCCAGCAGGGTGAGGGGGTTCTCTGGAAACACCATATATTTT
j_gene: TRBJ1-3
abundance: few
d_gene: NA
v_gene: TRBV6-1

CDR3aa: CASSLSGFGYGYTF
CDR3nt: TGTGCCAGCAGCTTGTCCGGGTTTGGGTATGGCTACACCTTC
j_gene: TRBJ1-2
abundance: NA
d_gene: NA
v_gene: TRBV5-8

CDR3aa: CASSLGLAGDEQYF
CDR3nt: TGCGCCAGCAGCCTCGGACTAGCGGGAGACGAGCAGTACTTC
j_gene: TRBJ2-7
abundance: NA
d_gene: TRBD2
v_gene: TRBV10-2

CDR3aa: CASSGRDRYTEAFF
CDR3nt: TGTGCCAGCAGTGGCCGGGACAGATACACTGAAGCTTTCTTT
j_gene: TRBJ1-1
abundance: NA
d_gene: TRBD1
v_gene: TRBV2

CDR3aa: CASSLRTGGNSPLHF
CDR3nt: TGTGCCAGCAGCCTCCGGACAGGGGGAAATTCACCCCTCCACTTT
j_gene: TRBJ1-6
abundance: NA
d_gene: TRBD1
v_gene: TRBV7-9

CDR3aa: CASSQGQIGNTIYF
CDR3nt: TGTGCCAGCAGCCAGGGACAGATTGGAAACACCATATATTTT
j_gene: TRBJ1-3
abundance: NA
d_gene: TRBD1
v_gene: TRBV6-5

CDR3aa: CASSDRGNSPLHF
CDR3nt: TGTGCCAGCAGTGATAGGGGGAATTCACCCCTCCACTTT
j_gene: TRBJ1-6
abundance: NA
d_gene: NA
v_gene: TRBV2

CDR3aa: CASSTTSEQYF
CDR3nt: TGTGCCAGCAGCACTACTAGCGAGCAGTACTTC
j_gene: TRBJ2-7
abundance: NA
d_gene: NA
v_gene: TRBV6-5

CDR3aa: CASSLRQYEQYF
CDR3nt: TGTGCCAGCAGCCTGCGACAGTACGAGCAGTACTTC
j_gene: TRBJ2-7
abundance: NA
d_gene: NA
v_gene: TRBV11-2

CDR3aa: CACRGTGSNYGYTF
CDR3nt: TGCGCCTGCCGCGGGACAGGGAGTAACTATGGCTACACCTTC
j_gene: TRBJ1-2
abundance: few
d_gene: TRBD1
v_gene: TRBV5-1

CDR3aa: CASSLRNNGTVNNSPLHF
CDR3nt: TGTGCCAGCAGCTTACGCAACAACGGGACAGTAAATAATTCACCCCTCCACTTT
j_gene: TRBJ1-6
abundance: NA
d_gene: TRBD1
v_gene: TRBV11-2

CDR3aa: CASRTGTYGYTF
CDR3nt: TGTGCCAGCAGGACAGGGACCTATGGCTACACCTTC
j_gene: TRBJ1-2
abundance: NA
d_gene: TRBD1
v_gene: TRBV28

CDR3aa: CASSDGGGLGEQYF
CDR3nt: TGCGCCAGCAGTGACGGGGGGGGCTTAGGAGAGCAGTACTTC
j_gene: TRBJ2-7
abundance: NA
d_gene: TRBD2
v_gene: TRBV10-1

CDR3aa: CASSWGQGGDEAFF
CDR3nt: TGCGCCAGCAGCTGGGGACAGGGCGGTGATGAAGCTTTCTTT
j_gene: TRBJ1-1
abundance: NA
d_gene: TRBD1
v_gene: TRBV5-1

CDR3aa: CASVAGPITPEAFF
CDR3nt: TGTGCCAGTGTCGCGGGACCTATAACTCCTGAAGCTTTCTTT
j_gene: TRBJ1-1
abundance: NA
d_gene: NA
v_gene: TRBV2

CDR3aa: CASSSTTTGNYTF
CDR3nt: TGTGCCAGCAGCTCCACCACCACAGGGAACTACACCTTC
j_gene: TRBJ1-2
abundance: NA
d_gene: NA
v_gene: TRBV7-2

CDR3aa: CASSGESYGYTF
CDR3nt: TGTGCCAGCAGTGGGGAGTCCTATGGCTACACCTTC
j_gene: TRBJ1-2
abundance: NA
d_gene: NA
v_gene: TRBV2

CDR3aa: CASSSTGFLYEKLFF
CDR3nt: TGTGCCAGCAGTTCCACAGGGTTTTTATATGAAAAACTGTTTTTT
j_gene: TRBJ1-4
abundance: NA
d_gene: NA
v_gene: TRBV28

CDR3aa: CASSYSPSGGANYF
CDR3nt: TGTGCCAGCAGTTACTCCCCTAGCGGGGGGGCGAATTATTTT
j_gene: TRBJ2-3
abundance: NA
d_gene: TRBD2
v_gene: TRBV6-5

CDR3aa: CASSQGGQGANYNSPLHF
CDR3nt: TGCGCCAGCAGCCAGGGGGGACAGGGGGCGAACTATAATTCACCCCTCCACTTT
j_gene: TRBJ1-6
abundance: NA
d_gene: TRBD1
v_gene: TRBV4-1

CDR3aa: CAWTPGQAYGYTF
CDR3nt: TGTGCCTGGACTCCGGGACAGGCATATGGCTACACCTTC
j_gene: TRBJ1-2
abundance: NA
d_gene: TRBD1
v_gene: TRBV30

CDR3aa: CASSYGGGTEAFF
CDR3nt: TGTGCCAGCAGTTACGGGGGCGGCACTGAAGCTTTCTTT
j_gene: TRBJ1-1
abundance: NA
d_gene: NA
v_gene: TRBV6-6

CDR3aa: CASRQLNYGYTF
CDR3nt: TGTGCCAGCAGACAGCTTAACTATGGCTACACCTTC
j_gene: TRBJ1-2
abundance: once
d_gene: NA
v_gene: TRBV28

CDR3aa: CASRNVDRGATEAFF
CDR3nt: TGTGCCAGCAGGAACGTCGACAGGGGAGCCACTGAAGCTTTCTTT
j_gene: TRBJ1-1
abundance: once
d_gene: TRBD1
v_gene: TRBV27

CDR3aa: CASSGSGTGLQPQHF
CDR3nt: TGTGCCAGCAGCGGATCCGGGACAGGTCTTCAGCCCCAGCATTTT
j_gene: TRBJ1-5
abundance: NA
d_gene: TRBD1
v_gene: TRBV6-1